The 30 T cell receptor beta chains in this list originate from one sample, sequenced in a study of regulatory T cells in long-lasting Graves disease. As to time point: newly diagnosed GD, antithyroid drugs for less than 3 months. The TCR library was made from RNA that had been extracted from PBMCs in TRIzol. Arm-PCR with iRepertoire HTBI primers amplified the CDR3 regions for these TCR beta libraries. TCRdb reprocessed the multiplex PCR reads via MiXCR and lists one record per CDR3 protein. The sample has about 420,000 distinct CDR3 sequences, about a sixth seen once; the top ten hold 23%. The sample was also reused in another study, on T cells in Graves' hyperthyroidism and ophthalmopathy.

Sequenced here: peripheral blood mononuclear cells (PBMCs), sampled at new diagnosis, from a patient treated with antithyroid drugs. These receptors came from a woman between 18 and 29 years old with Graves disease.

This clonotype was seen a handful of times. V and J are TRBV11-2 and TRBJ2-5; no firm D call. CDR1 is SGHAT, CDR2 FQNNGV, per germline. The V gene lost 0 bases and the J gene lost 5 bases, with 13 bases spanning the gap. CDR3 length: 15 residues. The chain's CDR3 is CASSLERLASETQYF. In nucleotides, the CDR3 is TGTGCCAGCAGCTTAGAAAGGTTGGCGTCGGAGACCCAGTACTTC. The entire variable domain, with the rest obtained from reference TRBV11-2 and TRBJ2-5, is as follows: EAGVAQSPRYKIIEKRQSVAFWCNPISGHATLYWYQQILGQGPKLLIQFQNNGVVDDSQLPKDRFSAERLKGVDSTLKIQPAKLEDSAVYLCASSLERLASETQYFGPGTRLLVL.

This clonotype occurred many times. CDR3 DNA sequence: TGCAGCGTTAAGGGACAGGGGCACGAGCAGTACTTC. Translated, it gives CSVKGQGHEQYF. This chain uses TRBV29-1 with TRBJ2-7; TRBD1 matches 10 bases. Trimming took 5 bases from V and 5 from J; bases not matched to a gene: 3. There are 12 residues in the CDR3. CDR1 is SQVTM, CDR2 ANQGSEA, per germline.

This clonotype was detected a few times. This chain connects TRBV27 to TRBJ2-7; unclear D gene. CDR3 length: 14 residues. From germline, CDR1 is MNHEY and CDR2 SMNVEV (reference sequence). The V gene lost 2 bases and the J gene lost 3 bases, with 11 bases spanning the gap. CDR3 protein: CASSLVLGNYEQYF. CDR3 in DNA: TGTGCCAGCAGTTTAGTTTTAGGAAACTACGAGCAGTACTTC.

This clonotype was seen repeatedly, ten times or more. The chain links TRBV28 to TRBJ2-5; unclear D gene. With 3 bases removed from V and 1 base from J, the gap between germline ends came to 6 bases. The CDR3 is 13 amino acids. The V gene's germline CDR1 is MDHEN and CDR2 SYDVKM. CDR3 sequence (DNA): TGTGCCAGCAGTTTTAACGGCCAAGAGACCCAGTACTTC. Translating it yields CASSFNGQETQYF.

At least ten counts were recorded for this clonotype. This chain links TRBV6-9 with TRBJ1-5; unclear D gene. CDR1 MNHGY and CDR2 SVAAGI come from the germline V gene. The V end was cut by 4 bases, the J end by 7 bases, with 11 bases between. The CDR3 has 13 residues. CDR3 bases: TGTGCCAGCAGTTGGCAGGTGGACCAGCCCCAGCATTTT. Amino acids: CASSWQVDQPQHF.

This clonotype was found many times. The CDR3 region is CASSLASKENTEAFF. The CDR3 DNA sequence: TGCGCCAGCAGCTTGGCCAGCAAGGAGAACACTGAAGCTTTCTTT. The chain is built from TRBV5-1 and TRBJ1-1; D is unresolved. Between the trimmed V and J ends, which lost 0 bases and 1 base, there was a span of 10 bases. The CDR3 extends over 15 amino acids. The germline V gene has CDR1 SGHRS and CDR2 YFSETQ. Drawing the rest from reference TRBV5-1 and TRBJ1-1, the complete variable domain is KAGVTQTPRYLIKTRGQQVTLSCSPISGHRSVSWYQQTPGQGLQFLFEYFSETQRNKGNFPGRFSGRQFSNSRSEMNVSTLELGDSALYLCASSLASKENTEAFFGQGTRLTVV.

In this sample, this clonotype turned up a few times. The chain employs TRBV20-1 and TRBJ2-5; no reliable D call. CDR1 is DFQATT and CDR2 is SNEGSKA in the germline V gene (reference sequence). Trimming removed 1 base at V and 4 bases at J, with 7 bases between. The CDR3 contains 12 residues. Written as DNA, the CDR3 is TGCAGTGCTAGAGGCTTTCGAGAGACCCAGTACTTC. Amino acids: CSARGFRETQYF.

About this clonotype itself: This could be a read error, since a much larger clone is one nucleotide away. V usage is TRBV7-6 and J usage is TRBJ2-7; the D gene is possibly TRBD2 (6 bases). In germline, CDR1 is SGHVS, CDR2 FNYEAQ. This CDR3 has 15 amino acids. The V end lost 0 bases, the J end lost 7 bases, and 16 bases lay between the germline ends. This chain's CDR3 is CASSLAGGAHNEQYF. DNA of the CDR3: TGTGCCAGCAGCTTAGCGGGAGGTGCCCACAATGAGCAGTACTTC.

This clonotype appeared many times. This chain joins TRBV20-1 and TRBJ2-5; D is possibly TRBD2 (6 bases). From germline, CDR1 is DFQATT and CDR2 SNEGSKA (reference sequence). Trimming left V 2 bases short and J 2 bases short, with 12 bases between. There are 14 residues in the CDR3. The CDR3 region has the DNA TGCAGTGCTAGAACCGGGAGACCTCAAGAGACCCAGTACTTC. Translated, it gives CSARTGRPQETQYF.

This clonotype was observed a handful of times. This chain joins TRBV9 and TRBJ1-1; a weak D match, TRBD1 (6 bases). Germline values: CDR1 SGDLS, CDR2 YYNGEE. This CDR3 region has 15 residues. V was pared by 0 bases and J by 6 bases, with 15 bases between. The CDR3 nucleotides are TGTGCCAGCAGCGTAGGCCTATCAGGGGAAGCTGAAGCTTTCTTT. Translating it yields CASSVGLSGEAEAFF.

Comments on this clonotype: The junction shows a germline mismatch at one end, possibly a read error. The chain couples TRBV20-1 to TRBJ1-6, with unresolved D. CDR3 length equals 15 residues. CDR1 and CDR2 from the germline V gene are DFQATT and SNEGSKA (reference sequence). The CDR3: CGAPWISSPNSPLHF. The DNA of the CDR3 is TGCGGTGCTCCGTGGATAAGCAGCCCTAATTCACCCCTCCACTTT.

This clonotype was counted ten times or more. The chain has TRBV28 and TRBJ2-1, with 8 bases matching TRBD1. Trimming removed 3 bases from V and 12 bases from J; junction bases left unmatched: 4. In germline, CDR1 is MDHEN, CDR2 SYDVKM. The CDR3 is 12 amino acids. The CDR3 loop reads CASSFQGQAQFF. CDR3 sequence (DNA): TGTGCCAGCAGTTTCCAGGGACAGGCGCAGTTCTTC. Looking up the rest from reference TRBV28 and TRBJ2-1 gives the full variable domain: DVKVTQSSRYLVKRTGEKVFLECVQDMDHENMFWYRQDPGLGLRLIYFSYDVKMKEKGDIPEGYSVSREKKERFSLILESASTNQTSMYLCASSFQGQAQFFGPGTRLTVL.

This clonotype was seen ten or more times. Here the CDR3 DNA reads TGTGCCAGCAGTTCAGGGGACTCCCAAAGGGCCCTCTACGAGCAGTACTTC. The encoded protein is CASSSGDSQRALYEQYF. This chain uses TRBV28 with TRBJ2-7, with D tentatively TRBD1 or TRBD2 (6 bases each). The CDR3 is 17 amino acids. V lost 4 bases to trimming and J lost 3 bases, with 22 bases between them. The germline CDR1 and CDR2 sequences are MDHEN and SYDVKM.

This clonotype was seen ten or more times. DNA for the CDR3: TGCAGTGCTAGTGCACTAGCGGGGAGCAATGAGCAGTTCTTC. Protein sequence: CSASALAGSNEQFF. This rearrangement joins TRBV20-1 to TRBJ2-1; 10 nucleotides line up with TRBD2. Trimming cost V 3 bases and J 6 bases; bases outside gene matches: 5. Germline lookup yields CDR1 DFQATT and CDR2 SNEGSKA (reference sequence). The CDR3 extends over 14 amino acids.

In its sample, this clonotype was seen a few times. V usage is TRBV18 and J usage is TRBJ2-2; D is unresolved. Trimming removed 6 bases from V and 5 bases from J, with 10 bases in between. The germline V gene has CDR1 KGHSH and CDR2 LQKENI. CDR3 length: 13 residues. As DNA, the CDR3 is TGTGCCAGCTCCGGAGTGGGGACCGGGGAGCTGTTTTTT. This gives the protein CASSGVGTGELFF.

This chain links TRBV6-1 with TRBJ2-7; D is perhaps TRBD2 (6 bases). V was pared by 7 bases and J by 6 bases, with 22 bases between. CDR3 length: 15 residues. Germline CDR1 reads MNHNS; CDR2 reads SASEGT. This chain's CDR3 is CASIYGGASSTEQYF. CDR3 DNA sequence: TGTGCCAGCATCTACGGGGGAGCTAGCTCCACCGAGCAGTACTTC.

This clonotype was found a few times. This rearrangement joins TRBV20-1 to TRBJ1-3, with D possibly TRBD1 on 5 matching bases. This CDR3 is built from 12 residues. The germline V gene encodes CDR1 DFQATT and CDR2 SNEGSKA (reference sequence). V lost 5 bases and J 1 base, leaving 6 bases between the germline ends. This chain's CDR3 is CSAAGSGNTIYF. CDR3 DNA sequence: TGCAGTGCTGCAGGGTCTGGAAACACCATATATTTT.

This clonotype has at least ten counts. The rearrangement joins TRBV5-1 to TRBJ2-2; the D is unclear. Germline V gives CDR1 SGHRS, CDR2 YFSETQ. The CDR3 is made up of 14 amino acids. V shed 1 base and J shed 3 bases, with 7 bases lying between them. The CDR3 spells CASSLLVDTGELFF. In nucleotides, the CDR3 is TGCGCCAGCAGCTTGTTGGTAGACACCGGGGAGCTGTTTTTT.

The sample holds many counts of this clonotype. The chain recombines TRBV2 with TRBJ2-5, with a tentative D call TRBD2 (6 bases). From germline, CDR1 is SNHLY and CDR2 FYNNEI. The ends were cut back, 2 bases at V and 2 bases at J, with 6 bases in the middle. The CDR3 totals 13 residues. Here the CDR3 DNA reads TGTGCCAGCAGTGAACGGGAGCAAGAGACCCAGTACTTC. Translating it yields CASSEREQETQYF.

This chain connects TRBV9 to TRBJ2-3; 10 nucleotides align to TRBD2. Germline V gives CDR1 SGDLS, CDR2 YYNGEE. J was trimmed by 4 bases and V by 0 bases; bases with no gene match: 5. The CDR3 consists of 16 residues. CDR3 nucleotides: TGTGCCAGCAGCGTAGCTCTAGCGGGAGTCTCAGATACGCAGTATTTT. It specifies CASSVALAGVSDTQYF.

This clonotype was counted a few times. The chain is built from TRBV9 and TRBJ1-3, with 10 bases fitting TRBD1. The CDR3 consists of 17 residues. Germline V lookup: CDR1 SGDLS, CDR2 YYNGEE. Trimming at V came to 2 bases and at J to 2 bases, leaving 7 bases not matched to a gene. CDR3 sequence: CASSVRDRGPTGNTIYF. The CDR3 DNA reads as TGTGCCAGCAGCGTCCGGGACAGGGGACCTACTGGAAACACCATATATTTT.

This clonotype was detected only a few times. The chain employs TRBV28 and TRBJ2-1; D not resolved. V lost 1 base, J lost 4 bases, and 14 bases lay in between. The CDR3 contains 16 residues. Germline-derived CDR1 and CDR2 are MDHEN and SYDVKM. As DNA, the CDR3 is TGTGCCAGCAGTTTATTGGACCGCTTGAGGTACAATGAGCAGTTCTTC. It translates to CASSLLDRLRYNEQFF. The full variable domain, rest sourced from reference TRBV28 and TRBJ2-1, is DVKVTQSSRYLVKRTGEKVFLECVQDMDHENMFWYRQDPGLGLRLIYFSYDVKMKEKGDIPEGYSVSREKKERFSLILESASTNQTSMYLCASSLLDRLRYNEQFFGPGTRLTVL.

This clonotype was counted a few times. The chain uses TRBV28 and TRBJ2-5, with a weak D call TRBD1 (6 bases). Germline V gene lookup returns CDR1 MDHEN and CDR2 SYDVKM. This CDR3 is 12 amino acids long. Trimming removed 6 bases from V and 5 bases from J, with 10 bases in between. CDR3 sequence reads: CASRGTRETQYF. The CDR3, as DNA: TGTGCCAGCAGAGGGACACGGGAGACCCAGTACTTC.

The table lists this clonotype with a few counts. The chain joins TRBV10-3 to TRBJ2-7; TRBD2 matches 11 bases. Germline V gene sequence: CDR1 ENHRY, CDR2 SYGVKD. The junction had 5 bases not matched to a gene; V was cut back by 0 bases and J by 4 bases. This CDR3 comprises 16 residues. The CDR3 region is CAISESLAGASYEQYF. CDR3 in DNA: TGTGCCATCAGTGAGTCACTAGCGGGAGCCTCTTACGAGCAGTACTTC.

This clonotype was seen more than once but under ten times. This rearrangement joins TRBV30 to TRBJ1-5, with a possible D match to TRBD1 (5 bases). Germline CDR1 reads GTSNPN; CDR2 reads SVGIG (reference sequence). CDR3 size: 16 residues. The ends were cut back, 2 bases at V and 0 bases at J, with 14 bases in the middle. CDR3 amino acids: CAWSFRTGSSNQPQHF. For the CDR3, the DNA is TGTGCCTGGAGTTTCCGTACAGGATCTAGCAATCAGCCCCAGCATTTT.

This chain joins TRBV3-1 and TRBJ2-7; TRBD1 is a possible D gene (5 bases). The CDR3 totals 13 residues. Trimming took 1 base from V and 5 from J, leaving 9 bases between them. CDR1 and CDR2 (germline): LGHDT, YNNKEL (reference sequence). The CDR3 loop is CASSQVEGDEQYF. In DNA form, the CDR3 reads TGTGCCAGCAGCCAAGTTGAAGGGGACGAGCAGTACTTC.

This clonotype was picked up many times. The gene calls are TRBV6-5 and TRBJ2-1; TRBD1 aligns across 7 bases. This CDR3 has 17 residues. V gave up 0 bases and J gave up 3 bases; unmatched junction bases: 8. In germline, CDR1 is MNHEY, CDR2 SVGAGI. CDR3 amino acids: CASSYSTGTENYNEQFF. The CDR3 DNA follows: TGTGCCAGCAGTTACTCGACCGGGACAGAAAACTACAATGAGCAGTTCTTC.

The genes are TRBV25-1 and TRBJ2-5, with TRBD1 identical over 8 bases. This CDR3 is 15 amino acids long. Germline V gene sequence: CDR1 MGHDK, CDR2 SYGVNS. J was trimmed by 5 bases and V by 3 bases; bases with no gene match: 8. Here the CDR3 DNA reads TGTGCCAGCAGTGAGGCCCAGGGGGCTTTTGAGACCCAGTACTTC. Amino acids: CASSEAQGAFETQYF.

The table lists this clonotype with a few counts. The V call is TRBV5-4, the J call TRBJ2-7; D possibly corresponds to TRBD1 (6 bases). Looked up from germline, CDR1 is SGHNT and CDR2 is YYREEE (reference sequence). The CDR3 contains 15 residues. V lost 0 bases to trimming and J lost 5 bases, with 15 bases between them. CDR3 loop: CASSLGLNRDDEQYF. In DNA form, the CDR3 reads TGTGCCAGCAGCTTGGGGTTGAACAGGGACGACGAGCAGTACTTC.

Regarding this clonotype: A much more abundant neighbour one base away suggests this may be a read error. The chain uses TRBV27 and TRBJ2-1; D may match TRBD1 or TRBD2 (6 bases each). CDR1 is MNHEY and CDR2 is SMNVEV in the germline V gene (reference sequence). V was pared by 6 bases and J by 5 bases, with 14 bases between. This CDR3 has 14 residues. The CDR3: CASSHPGAHNEQFF. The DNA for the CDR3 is TGTGCCAGCAGCCACCCGGGGGCTCACAATGAGCAGTTCTTC.